This T cell receptor beta chain stems from a study of technical replicates of blood from several donors. This CDR3 spans 14 amino acids. The V and J ends lost 4 bases and 5 bases, in that order; junction bases with no gene match: 6. Germline CDR1 and CDR2: SQVTM and ANQGSEA. Some clones are missing from TCRdb's copy, which holds only in-frame ones; the method was immunoSEQ multiplex PCR. The table shows some 87,000 clones, with about 96% occurring only once. This clonotype originated in a human donor in good health. The chain uses TRBV29-1 and TRBJ2-1; 9 bases fit TRBD2. Sequencing used T cells isolated from PBMCs. The CDR3 reads CSVGWASGNNEQFF. CDR3 DNA sequence: TGCAGCGTTGGGTGGGCTAGCGGGAACAATGAGCAGTTCTTC.